This TCR beta chain was obtained from a study of CD8 T cells in Susac syndrome. Study background: When their blood was taken, the Susac syndrome patients had either not yet had any therapy, were taking corticosteroids, or were taking intravenous immunoglobulin alone.

RNA totalling about 0.5 to 1 ug underwent reverse transcription with random hexamers. It was immunoSEQ multiplex PCR that amplified TCR beta CDR3 across 54 Vbeta and 13 Jbeta. MiXCR was run by TCRdb on the immunoSEQ multiplex PCR reads, yielding one entry per CDR3 protein. The table shows some 130,000 distinct CDR3 sequences, with 95% occurring only once. TEMRA cells underwent FACS enrichment and CD8+ and CD4+ T cells underwent negative isolation. This clonotype came up once. Its antigen remains unknown. The CDR3 contains 15 residues. Germline values: CDR1 PRHDT, CDR2 FYEKMQ (reference sequence). V was shortened by 1 base and J by 3 bases, with 11 bases between the two germline ends. Study-level findings and limits: Peak Susac CD8+ clonal expansion occurred in TEMRA cells and active patients.

The chain has TRBV13 and TRBJ2-3; D is perhaps TRBD2 (5 bases). This sequence was found in a human donor with Susac syndrome. The sequenced sample was CD8+ T cells from PBMCs. The CDR3 here is CASSLEGVRTDTQYF. The CDR3 DNA sequence: TGTGCCAGCAGCTTAGAGGGAGTTCGGACAGATACGCAGTATTTT.